This entry concerns a single TCR beta chain. Its antigen is still unknown. Trimming took 5 bases from V and 5 from J; bases not matched to a gene: 9. This CDR3 spans 16 amino acids. Germline V CDR1 and CDR2: SGHAT, FQNNGV. This record belongs to a study of identical twins. Broader study findings: The models gave estimates that fell short of the out-of-frame TCR alpha sharing seen in monozygotic twins.

A universal primer binding site was introduced by template switching. The final cDNA contained unique molecular identifiers. TCRdb reprocessed the 5' RACE reads with MiXCR, giving one entry per CDR3 protein. The sample lists roughly 690,000 distinct CDR3 sequences, about 20% occurring once. The data also belong to a second study, concerning T cells expressing NK-cell markers.

The V and J genes are TRBV11-2 and TRBJ2-1, with TRBD2 matching 10 bases. The receptor was isolated from a woman aged 18 to 35 in good health. Sequenced sample: PBMCs. The DNA of the CDR3 is TGTGCCAGCAGCGCCCGACTAGCGGGTATTCACAATGAGCAGTTCTTC. It is translated as CASSARLAGIHNEQFF.